This record covers a single T cell receptor beta chain. The CDR3 sequence is 14 residues long. Trimming took 0 bases from V and 8 from J, leaving 13 bases between them. Germline lookup yields CDR1 LGHDT and CDR2 YNNKEL (reference sequence). These data belong to a study of blood T cell repertoires in COVID-19. Study-level background: The United States, Italy and Spain supplied acute and convalescent COVID-19 samples.

Data came from immunoSEQ multiplex PCR; TCRdb stores just in-frame clones and leaves some out. The sample carries 55,000 to 80,000 clones, about 86% recorded once. The chain carries TRBV3-1 (or the pseudogene TRBV3-2) and TRBJ1-2; weak D call: TRBD1 (6 bases). Sequenced sample: peripheral blood. The sequence was obtained from a human donor in a cohort sampled during active COVID-19. The CDR3 DNA sequence: TGTGCCAGCAGCCAAGATACAGGGTCGGGAGGCTACACCTTC. This sequence encodes CASSQDTGSGGYTF.